This T cell receptor (beta chain) was captured in a study of cytomegalovirus exposure and HLA in healthy donors. Notes on this clone: What it recognizes is unknown.

Study results and caveats: In most subjects, TCR beta sequences reportedly gave accurate predictions of HLA-A and HLA-B alleles. Indistinguishable V segments such as TRBV6-2 and TRBV6-3 were excluded. Roughly uniform sequencing depth across donors was assumed, possibly incorrectly. Despite most TCR sequences being rare, some public TCRs occurred in many donors.

The germline V gene encodes CDR1 SGHTA and CDR2 FQGNSA. This CDR3 has 14 amino acids. Trimming took 5 bases from V and 5 from J; bases not matched to a gene: 4. Vbeta (60) and Jbeta (13) primers were used in the PCR. The method was immunoSEQ multiplex PCR; TCRdb's version includes in-frame clones alone and lacks a portion of them. The table shows 150,000 to 200,000 clones, with roughly 74% occurring only once. The chain links TRBV7-2 to TRBJ2-1; 9 bases agree with TRBD2. What was sequenced was PBMCs. This TCR was recovered from a woman aged 40-49 years in good health and CMV-seropositive. CDR3 sequence: CASSPGLANNEQFF. CDR3 sequence (DNA): TGTGCCAGCAGCCCGGGACTAGCTAACAATGAGCAGTTCTTC.